The next 10 T cell receptor beta chains were all read from a single sample in a study of cytomegalovirus exposure and HLA in healthy donors. The PCR contained 60 Vbeta and 13 Jbeta primers. Profiled with immunoSEQ multiplex PCR; TCRdb holds only in-frame clones, not every one. The table has some 130,000 clones, around 77% seen once. The sequenced sample was PBMCs. Receptor source: a man in his fifties in good health and CMV-seronegative.

This chain uses TRBV5-4 with TRBJ2-4; a weak D match, TRBD1 (6 bases). The CDR3 loop spans 14 amino acids. Germline V lookup: CDR1 SGHNT, CDR2 YYREEE (reference sequence). V lost 0 bases to trimming and J lost 4 bases, with 8 bases between them. CDR3 region: CASSLGTEKNIQYF. The CDR3 DNA reads TGTGCCAGCAGCTTGGGGACAGAAAAAAACATTCAGTACTTC. Using reference TRBV5-4 and TRBJ2-4 for the parts outside the CDR3, the full variable domain is ETGVTQSPTHLIKTRGQQVTLRCSSQSGHNTVSWYQQALGQGPQFIFQYYREEENGRGNFPPRFSGLQFPNYSSELNVNALELDDSALYLCASSLGTEKNIQYFGAGTRLSVL.

The V call is TRBV18, the J call TRBJ1-1; D remains ambiguous. Per the germline V gene, CDR1 is KGHSH and CDR2 is LQKENI. The germline V and J ends were trimmed by 3 bases and 5 bases, with 10 bases remaining between them. CDR3 length equals 13 residues. The CDR3, as DNA: TGTGCCAGCTCACCTTGGAGGAGTACTGAAGCTTTCTTT. This encodes CASSPWRSTEAFF.

This clone has just a few counts. The chain combines TRBV18 with TRBJ2-2, with TRBD1 matching over 9 bases. There are 15 residues in the CDR3. The V and J ends lost 5 bases and 7 bases, in that order; junction bases with no gene match: 8. Germline V gene lookup returns CDR1 KGHSH and CDR2 LQKENI. CDR3 bases: TGTGCCAGCTCAACCGGGACAGGGAGTGTCGGGGAGCTGTTTTTT. This gives the protein CASSTGTGSVGELFF.

The rearrangement joins TRBV27 to TRBJ2-7; TRBD1 matches at 9 bases. In germline, CDR1 is MNHEY, CDR2 SMNVEV (reference sequence). The CDR3 totals 15 residues. V lost 3 bases, J lost 3 bases, and 6 bases stayed unmatched. The CDR3 DNA reads TGTGCCAGCAGTTTTCCGGGACAGGGACTCTACGAGCAGTACTTC. It codes for CASSFPGQGLYEQYF.

The V call is TRBV29-1, the J call TRBJ1-2, with TRBD1 as a possible D gene (5 bases). The CDR3 spans 11 residues. Germline lookup yields CDR1 SQVTM and CDR2 ANQGSEA. Trimming stripped 6 bases from V and 4 bases from J, with 9 bases between. The CDR3 DNA reads as TGCAGCGTCTTCCAGGGCTATGGCTACACCTTC. It translates to CSVFQGYGYTF.

The chain combines TRBV27 with TRBJ1-2, with D perhaps matching TRBD1 (5 bases). Germline V CDR1 and CDR2: MNHEY, SMNVEV (reference sequence). V shed 8 bases and J shed 7 bases, with 14 bases lying between them. The CDR3 has 12 residues. The DNA of the CDR3 is TGTGCCAGCGGCCGCTTGGGGGGTGGCTACACCTTC. As protein: CASGRLGGGYTF.

This chain uses TRBV9 with TRBJ2-5; possible D gene TRBD2, 6 bases. This CDR3 has 14 amino acids. Germline V gene lookup returns CDR1 SGDLS and CDR2 YYNGEE. Deletions cut 4 bases from V and 7 bases from J, with 17 bases between. CDR3 region: CASSPGNLGGTQYF. CDR3 bases: TGTGCCAGCAGCCCAGGGAATCTCGGGGGGACCCAGTACTTC.

This sequence joins TRBV19 and TRBJ1-1; no clear D. Trimming cost V 3 bases and J 3 bases, with 5 bases left between them. Germline V gives CDR1 LNHDA, CDR2 SQIVND (reference sequence). The length of the CDR3 is 12 residues. CDR3 region: CASSIQDTEAFF. The CDR3 nucleotides read TGTGCCAGTAGTATCCAGGACACTGAAGCTTTCTTT. The whole variable domain, filled in from reference TRBV19 and TRBJ1-1, reads DGGITQSPKYLFRKEGQNVTLSCEQNLNHDAMYWYRQDPGQGLRLIYYSQIVNDFQKGDIAEGYSVSREKKESFPLTVTSAQKNPTAFYLCASSIQDTEAFFGQGTRLTVV.

This rearrangement joins TRBV5-1 to TRBJ1-1; no firm D call. This CDR3 comprises 13 residues. The ends were cut back, 0 bases at V and 3 bases at J, with 6 bases in the middle. Germline V gene lookup returns CDR1 SGHRS and CDR2 YFSETQ. CDR3 in DNA: TGCGCCAGCAGCTTGGCGTTCGACACTGAAGCTTTCTTT. It codes for CASSLAFDTEAFF.

The V gene is TRBV6-1, the J gene TRBJ1-5, with D possibly TRBD1 on 5 matching bases. The CDR3 is 16 residues long. Germline values: CDR1 MNHNS, CDR2 SASEGT. Trimming stripped 4 bases from V and 0 bases from J, with 13 bases between. The CDR3 nucleotides are TGTGCCAGCAGTGGACCCAGGGTTTATAGCAATCAGCCCCAGCATTTT. Amino acid sequence: CASSGPRVYSNQPQHF.